This record concerns one T cell receptor (beta chain) sequence. Its antigen is currently unknown. Trimming took 5 bases from V and 2 from J, leaving 8 bases between them. The germline gives CDR1 SGDLS, CDR2 YYNGEE. The CDR3 runs to 13 residues. The PCR used 60 Vbeta and 13 Jbeta primers. Assay: immunoSEQ multiplex PCR; the TCRdb copy retains only in-frame clones and omits some. The sample includes approximately 72,000 clones, over 50% of them seen just once. The data originate from a study of cytomegalovirus exposure and HLA in healthy donors. Study overall: There were about 85 million unique TCRs (from HLA-typed donors) in an early data release. The study, taken as a whole, reports: Most subjects had HLA-A and HLA-B alleles reportedly predicted accurately by TCR beta sequences.

The sequencing sample was made of PBMCs. The clonotype originates from a man in his forties in good health and CMV-seropositive. This rearrangement joins TRBV9 to TRBJ2-1; possibly TRBD2 for D (6 bases). CDR3 DNA: TGTGCCAGCAGTAGCGGTGCCTACAATGAGCAGTTCTTC. This codes for CASSSGAYNEQFF.